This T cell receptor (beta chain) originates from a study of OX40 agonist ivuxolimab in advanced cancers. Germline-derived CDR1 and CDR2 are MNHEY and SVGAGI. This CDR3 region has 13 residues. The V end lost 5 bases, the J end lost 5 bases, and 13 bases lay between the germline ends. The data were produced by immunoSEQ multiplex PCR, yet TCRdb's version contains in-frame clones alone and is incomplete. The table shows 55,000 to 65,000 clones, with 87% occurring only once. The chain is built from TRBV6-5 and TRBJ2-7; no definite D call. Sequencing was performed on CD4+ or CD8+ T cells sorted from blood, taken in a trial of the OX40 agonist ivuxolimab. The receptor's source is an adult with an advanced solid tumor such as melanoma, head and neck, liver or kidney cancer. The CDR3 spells CASSPLSSDEQYF. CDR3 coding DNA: TGTGCCAGCAGTCCCCTTTCCTCGGACGAGCAGTACTTC.